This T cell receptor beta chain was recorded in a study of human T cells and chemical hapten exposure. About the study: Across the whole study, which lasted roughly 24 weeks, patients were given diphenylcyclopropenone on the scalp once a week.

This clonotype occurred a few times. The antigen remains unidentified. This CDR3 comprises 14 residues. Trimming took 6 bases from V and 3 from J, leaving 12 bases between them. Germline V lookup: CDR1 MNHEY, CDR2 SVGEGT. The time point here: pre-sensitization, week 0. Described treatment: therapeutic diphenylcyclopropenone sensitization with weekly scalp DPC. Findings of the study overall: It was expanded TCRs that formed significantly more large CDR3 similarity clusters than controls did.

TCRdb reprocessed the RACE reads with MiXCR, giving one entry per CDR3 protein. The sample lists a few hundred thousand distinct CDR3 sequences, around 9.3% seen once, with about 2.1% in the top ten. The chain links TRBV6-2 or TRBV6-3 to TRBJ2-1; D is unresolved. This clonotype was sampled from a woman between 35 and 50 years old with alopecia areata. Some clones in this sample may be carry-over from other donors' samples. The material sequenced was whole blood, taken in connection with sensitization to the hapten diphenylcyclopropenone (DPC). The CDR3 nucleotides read TGTGCCAGCAGCCCCGACGCCTTCTACAATGAGCAGTTCTTC. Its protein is CASSPDAFYNEQFF.